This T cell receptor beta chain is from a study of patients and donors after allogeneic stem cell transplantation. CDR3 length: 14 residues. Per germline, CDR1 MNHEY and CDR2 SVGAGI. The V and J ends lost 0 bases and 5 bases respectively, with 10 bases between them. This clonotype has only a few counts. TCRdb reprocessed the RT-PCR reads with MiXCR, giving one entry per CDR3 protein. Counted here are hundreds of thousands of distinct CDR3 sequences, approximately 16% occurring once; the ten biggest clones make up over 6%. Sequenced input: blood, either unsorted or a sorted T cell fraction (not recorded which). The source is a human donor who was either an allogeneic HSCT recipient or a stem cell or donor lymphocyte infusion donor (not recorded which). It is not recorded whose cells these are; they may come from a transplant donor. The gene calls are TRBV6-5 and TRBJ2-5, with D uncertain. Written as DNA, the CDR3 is TGTGCCAGCAGTTACTCGGGCAGTAAGGAGACCCAGTACTTC. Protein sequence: CASSYSGSKETQYF.